The 12 T cell receptor beta chains presented below share a single source sample, sequenced in a study of lymphopenia after photon versus proton radiotherapy. The assay was immunoSEQ multiplex PCR, and TCRdb's table has in-frame clones only and misses some. The sample has roughly 14,000 clones, more than 75% seen once. This sample comprised peripheral blood, obtained from a patient treated with proton-based radiotherapy. These receptors were collected from a man between 65 and 85 years old with pancreatic cancer.

The gene calls are TRBV5-1 and TRBJ2-3; 10 bases agree with TRBD2. The CDR3 spans 15 residues. V shed 4 bases and J 6 bases; nucleotides not matched to a gene: 8. The germline CDR1 and CDR2 sequences are SGHRS and YFSETQ. In nucleotides, the CDR3 is TGCGCCAGCAGCGCAACTAGCGGGGTAACCGATACGCAGTATTTT. Its translation is CASSATSGVTDTQYF. Together with reference TRBV5-1 and TRBJ2-3, the CDR3 gives the full variable domain: KAGVTQTPRYLIKTRGQQVTLSCSPISGHRSVSWYQQTPGQGLQFLFEYFSETQRNKGNFPGRFSGRQFSNSRSEMNVSTLELGDSALYLCASSATSGVTDTQYFGPGTRLTVL.

The rearrangement joins TRBV7-2 to TRBJ2-5, with TRBD1 identical over 8 bases. The length of the CDR3 is 15 residues. Germline CDR1 SGHTA, CDR2 FQGNSA. The V and J ends lost 5 bases and 2 bases, in that order; junction bases with no gene match: 7. CDR3 in amino acids: CASSPGQGLQETQYF. The CDR3 nucleotides are TGTGCCAGCAGCCCCGGACAGGGCCTTCAAGAGACCCAGTACTTC.

The V call is TRBV9, the J call TRBJ2-2, with 10 bases aligning to TRBD1. CDR3 size: 15 residues. V shed 4 bases, J shed 4 bases, and the junction held 4 bases outside the gene matches. From germline, CDR1 is SGDLS and CDR2 YYNGEE. The CDR3, as DNA: TGTGCCAGCAGCCTCTGGACAGGGGGCACCGGGGAGCTGTTTTTT. Amino acid sequence: CASSLWTGGTGELFF. Drawing the rest from reference TRBV9 and TRBJ2-2, the complete variable domain is DSGVTQTPKHLITATGQRVTLRCSPRSGDLSVYWYQQSLDQGLQFLIQYYNGEERAKGNILERFSAQQFPDLHSELNLSSLELGDSALYFCASSLWTGGTGELFFGEGSRLTVL.

The chain uses TRBV5-1 and TRBJ2-7; 11 bases fit TRBD2. Per germline, CDR1 SGHRS and CDR2 YFSETQ. V gave up 4 bases and J gave up 2 bases; unmatched junction bases: 5. The CDR3 length is 15 residues. The CDR3 protein is CASSPGTSGTYEQYF. Written as DNA, the CDR3 is TGCGCCAGCAGCCCCGGGACTAGCGGTACCTACGAGCAGTACTTC.

The J gene is TRBJ2-2, the V gene TRBV5-1, with D tentatively TRBD2 (7 bases). Germline values: CDR1 SGHRS, CDR2 YFSETQ. This CDR3 contains 15 residues. Trimming stripped 4 bases from V and 2 bases from J, with 12 bases between. The CDR3 loop is CASSPGGPNTGELFF. DNA of the CDR3: TGCGCCAGCAGCCCGGGGGGCCCTAACACCGGGGAGCTGTTTTTT.

This clone has a handful of counts. The gene calls are TRBV2 and TRBJ1-1, with D unresolved. CDR1 SNHLY and CDR2 FYNNEI come from the germline V gene. This CDR3 is built from 14 residues. V lost 4 bases and J 1 base, leaving 10 bases between the germline ends. CDR3 in amino acids: CASSVQRRNTEAFF. The DNA for the CDR3 is TGTGCCAGCAGTGTACAGCGGAGGAACACTGAAGCTTTCTTT.

The genes are TRBV6-6 and TRBJ2-7; possibly TRBD1 for D (5 bases). The CDR3 consists of 12 residues. CDR1 is MNHNY and CDR2 is SVGAGI in the germline V gene (reference sequence). Trimming removed 9 bases at V and 1 base at J, with 10 bases between. CDR3 DNA: TGTGCCAGTAAGACAGATTCCTACGAGCAGTACTTC. Amino acid sequence: CASKTDSYEQYF.

The chain has TRBV19 and TRBJ2-2; TRBD1 agrees at 8 bases. V shed 7 bases, J shed 1 base, and the junction held 5 bases outside the gene matches. Germline V CDR1 and CDR2: LNHDA, SQIVND (reference sequence). This CDR3 is built from 15 residues. CDR3 nucleotides: TGTGCCAGTACCTCCGGGACAGGGAACACCGGGGAGCTGTTTTTT. This encodes CASTSGTGNTGELFF.

The gene calls are TRBV18 and TRBJ2-2, with a tentative D call TRBD1 (6 bases). With 5 bases removed from V and 3 bases from J, the gap between germline ends came to 13 bases. Germline V lookup: CDR1 KGHSH, CDR2 LQKENI. The CDR3 length is 15 residues. The CDR3 is CASSSTGSDTGELFF. The CDR3 region has the DNA TGTGCCAGCTCATCCACAGGGTCCGACACCGGGGAGCTGTTTTTT.

This chain uses TRBV19 with TRBJ1-2; perhaps TRBD1 as D (6 bases). The germline gives CDR1 LNHDA, CDR2 SQIVND (reference sequence). V was clipped by 5 bases and J by 2 bases, with 9 bases between them. The CDR3 length is 13 residues. CDR3 bases: TGTGCCAGTAGTGTGGGGACAAACTATGGCTACACCTTC. Translation gives CASSVGTNYGYTF.

This clone was detected a few times. The chain uses TRBV12-5 and TRBJ2-7, with a possible D match to TRBD1 (6 bases). The CDR3 contains 17 residues. V was trimmed by 2 bases and J by 0 bases, leaving 17 bases between them. Germline V gives CDR1 LGHNT, CDR2 FRNRAP. For the CDR3, the DNA is TGTGCTAGTGGTTTGCCGAAGCGACAGGAGAGCTCCTACGAGCAGTACTTC. This gives the protein CASGLPKRQESSYEQYF. Full variable domain (missing parts from reference TRBV12-5 and TRBJ2-7): DARVTQTPRHKVTEMGQEVTMRCQPILGHNTVFWYRQTMMQGLELLAYFRNRAPLDDSGMPKDRFSAEMPDATLATLKIQPSEPRDSAVYFCASGLPKRQESSYEQYFGPGTRLTVT.

V usage is TRBV7-2 and J usage is TRBJ1-2; no firm D call. V lost 4 bases, J lost 6 bases, and 18 bases lay in between. The germline V gene encodes CDR1 SGHTA and CDR2 FQGNSA. The length of the CDR3 is 15 residues. The CDR3 sequence is CASSSPTFRKDGYTF. The CDR3, as DNA: TGTGCCAGCAGCTCGCCGACATTTAGGAAGGATGGCTACACCTTC.